This TCR beta chain was captured by sequencing in a study of blood T cell repertoires in COVID-19. The CDR3 runs 14 residues. Trimming cost V 3 bases and J 9 bases; bases outside gene matches: 5. Germline V CDR1 and CDR2: SGHTA, FQGNSA. Sequenced by immunoSEQ multiplex PCR; TCRdb stores in-frame clones only, minus some. The sample lists about 80,000 clones; around 80% were seen once. The receptor comes from an elderly man with active or convalescent COVID-19. This sequence joins TRBV7-2 and TRBJ1-6; TRBD1 agrees at 7 bases. Material for sequencing was peripheral blood. The CDR3 region is CASSFRDSSSPLHF. The CDR3 coding sequence is TGTGCCAGCAGCTTCCGGGACAGCAGTTCACCCCTCCACTTT.